These 27 T cell receptor beta chains came from one sample sequenced in a study of blood T cell repertoires in COVID-19. Repertoires were generated with immunoSEQ multiplex PCR, while TCRdb's copy carries only in-frame clones and drops some. The table has about 46,000 clones, approximately 82% seen once. The sample comprised peripheral blood. These receptors came from a woman of 80 years or more with acute or convalescent COVID-19.

The chain carries TRBV5-1 and TRBJ2-3, with D tentatively TRBD2 (7 bases). V was shortened by 3 bases and J by 4 bases, with 24 bases between the two germline ends. The CDR3 is 18 residues long. Germline values: CDR1 SGHRS, CDR2 YFSETQ. The CDR3 sequence: CASSWDRGGAVPPDTQYF. DNA for the CDR3: TGCGCCAGCAGCTGGGATAGGGGGGGCGCGGTCCCCCCAGATACGCAGTATTTT.

Worth noting for this clone: A read error may account for a junction end that differs from germline. The V call is TRBV7-7, the J call TRBJ1-1, with D unresolved. The germline CDR1 and CDR2 sequences are SSHAT and FNYEAQ (reference sequence). The CDR3 is 14 amino acids. CDR3 bases: TGTGCTAGCAGTCCATGGGGAGACAACACTGAAGCTTTCTTT. This encodes CASSPWGDNTEAFF.

CDR3 protein: CAKDSLNYGYTF. In nucleotides, the CDR3 is TGTGCCAAGGACAGCCTTAACTATGGCTACACCTTC. The genes are TRBV2 and TRBJ1-2; D perhaps matches TRBD1 (6 bases). The CDR3 consists of 12 residues. Germline V gene sequence: CDR1 SNHLY, CDR2 FYNNEI. The germline V and J ends were trimmed by 10 bases and 1 base, with 10 bases remaining between them.

This chain joins TRBV9 and TRBJ1-6; D is unresolved. Between the trimmed V and J ends, which lost 4 bases and 7 bases, there was a span of 18 bases. The CDR3 loop spans 16 amino acids. Germline V lookup: CDR1 SGDLS, CDR2 YYNGEE. CDR3 sequence: CASSPTHDMRNSPLHF. The CDR3 coding sequence is TGTGCCAGCAGCCCTACACATGATATGAGGAATTCACCCCTCCACTTT.

The chain uses TRBV6-5 and TRBJ1-5; D is perhaps TRBD1 (6 bases). Trimming removed 6 bases from V and 6 bases from J, with 18 bases in between. Germline V CDR1 and CDR2: MNHEY, SVGAGI. The CDR3 length is 15 residues. CDR3 region: CASRRMYRVSQPQHF. CDR3 sequence (DNA): TGTGCCAGCAGACGAATGTACAGGGTTAGTCAGCCCCAGCATTTT.

This clone has just a few counts. Here the CDR3 DNA reads TGTGCCAGCAGTCCCTACGAGCATCCAAAGTACTTC. It is translated as CASSPYEHPKYF. This sequence joins TRBV7-2 and TRBJ2-7; unclear D gene. In germline, CDR1 is SGHTA, CDR2 FQGNSA. The CDR3 length is 12 residues. Trimming removed 6 bases from V and 11 bases from J, with 17 bases in between. Using reference TRBV7-2 and TRBJ2-7 for the parts outside the CDR3, the full variable domain is GAGVSQSPSNKVTEKGKDVELRCDPISGHTALYWYRQSLGQGLEFLIYFQGNSAPDKSGLPSDRFSAERTGGSVSTLTIQRTQQEDSAVYLCASSPYEHPKYFGPGTRLTVT.

In nucleotides, the CDR3 is TGTGCCAGCACCCTAGGGAACACCGGGGAGCTGTTTTTT. Its translation is CASTLGNTGELFF. V is TRBV12-3 or TRBV12-4 and J is TRBJ2-2; D uncertain. V lost 7 bases, J lost 1 base, and 7 bases lay in between. This CDR3 comprises 13 residues.

V and J are TRBV24-1 and TRBJ2-7; 7 positions match TRBD2. V trimming: 4 bases; J trimming: 7 bases; junction bases outside the gene matches: 3. The CDR3 is made up of 12 amino acids. The V gene's germline CDR1 is KGHDR and CDR2 SFDVKD. CDR3 sequence: CATSDVGGEQYF. The CDR3 DNA reads TGTGCCACCAGTGACGTGGGGGGGGAGCAGTACTTC.

V and J are TRBV19 and TRBJ2-1, with TRBD1 as a possible D gene (5 bases). The CDR3 has 16 amino acids. V lost 3 bases, J lost 6 bases, and 18 bases lay in between. Per germline, CDR1 LNHDA and CDR2 SQIVND (reference sequence). As DNA, the CDR3 is TGTGCCAGTAGTATTGGATTATCGGCAGGGTCCAATGAGCAGTTCTTC. Translating gives CASSIGLSAGSNEQFF.

The chain links TRBV12-3 or TRBV12-4 to TRBJ1-5; D gene uncertain. The CDR3 spans 13 residues. Trimming left V 7 bases short and J 2 bases short, with 9 bases between. The CDR3 loop is CASTLRGNQPQHF. CDR3 in DNA: TGTGCCAGCACCCTTCGGGGCAATCAGCCCCAGCATTTT.

This clone was counted once. The chain couples TRBV3-1 (or the pseudogene TRBV3-2) to TRBJ1-4; D ambiguous. This CDR3 region has 14 residues. V was trimmed by 0 bases and J by 5 bases, leaving 7 bases between them. CDR1 and CDR2 from the germline V gene are LGHDT and YNNKEL (reference sequence). The CDR3 DNA follows: TGTGCCAGCAGCCAAGATTCGTCCAATGAAAAACTGTTTTTT. This translates into CASSQDSSNEKLFF.

V and J are TRBV7-2 and TRBJ2-5; TRBD1 agrees at 9 bases. After removal of 1 base from V and 1 base from J, the junction contained 7 bases not matched to a gene. The CDR3 length is 17 residues. Germline CDR1 reads SGHTA; CDR2 reads FQGNSA. CDR3 nucleotide sequence: TGTGCCAGCAGCTTAGGCGGACAGGGGAGGCGCCAAGAGACCCAGTACTTC. Translating it yields CASSLGGQGRRQETQYF.

The rearrangement joins TRBV10-3 to TRBJ2-7; the D is unclear. Deletions cut 10 bases from V and 0 bases from J, with 13 bases between. The CDR3 loop spans 13 amino acids. Per germline, CDR1 ENHRY and CDR2 SYGVKD. CDR3: CATATEDSYEQYF. In DNA form, the CDR3 reads TGTGCCACCGCTACCGAGGACTCCTACGAGCAGTACTTC.

This clone was seen only a few times. Other DNA sequences from this sample encode an identical CDR3 as well. The J gene is TRBJ1-6, the V gene TRBV14, with a weak D call TRBD1 (5 bases). CDR1 SGHDN and CDR2 FVKESK come from the germline V gene. With 1 base removed from V and 7 bases from J, the gap between germline ends came to 8 bases. CDR3 length: 14 amino acids. CDR3 in DNA: TGTGCCAGCAGCCAAGGCAGGGAAAATTCACCCCTCCACTTT. Amino acids: CASSQGRENSPLHF.

The J gene is TRBJ1-1, the V gene TRBV7-8, with a possible D match to TRBD1 (6 bases). Germline V CDR1 and CDR2: SGHVS, FQNEAQ. Trimming took off 8 bases at V and 1 base at J, with 11 bases between the two ends. This CDR3 spans 13 amino acids. CDR3 in amino acids: CASGQGGNTEAFF. The CDR3, as DNA: TGTGCCAGCGGCCAAGGGGGGAACACTGAAGCTTTCTTT.

The chain couples TRBV7-9 to TRBJ2-7, with D uncertain. Germline loops: CDR1 SEHNR, CDR2 FQNEAQ (reference sequence). CDR3 length: 11 amino acids. V was pared by 2 bases and J by 5 bases, with 4 bases between. The CDR3 DNA reads TGTGCCAGCAGCTTACTCGACGAGCAGTACTTC. Its translation: CASSLLDEQYF.

CDR3 sequence reads: CATSLGGYGYTF. In nucleotides, the CDR3 is TGTGCCACCAGCTTGGGGGGGTATGGCTACACCTTC. The chain employs TRBV15 and TRBJ1-2; D is possibly TRBD1 (5 bases). The CDR3 spans 12 residues. CDR1 LNHNV and CDR2 YYDKDF come from the germline V gene (reference sequence). The ends were cut back, 5 bases at V and 5 bases at J, with 9 bases in the middle.

The genes are TRBV12-3 or TRBV12-4 and TRBJ1-1; D is uncertain. V dropped 5 bases and J dropped 6 bases, with 7 bases sitting between them. This CDR3 has 11 amino acids. DNA of the CDR3: TGTGCCAGCAGTCCTGTATCTGAAGCTTTCTTT. It translates to CASSPVSEAFF.

This clone was seen only once. CDR3 protein: CATSRGATGGYNEQFF. The CDR3 nucleotides are TGTGCCACCAGCAGAGGGGCGACAGGGGGCTACAATGAGCAGTTCTTC. The chain couples TRBV15 to TRBJ2-1; 9 positions agree with TRBD1. V trimming: 1 base; J trimming: 3 bases; junction bases outside the gene matches: 4. The CDR3 is 16 amino acids. Germline V gene lookup returns CDR1 LNHNV and CDR2 YYDKDF (reference sequence).

This clone has a handful of counts. The chain is built from TRBV7-9 and TRBJ1-1; 8 bases are a match to TRBD1. Trimming cost V 5 bases and J 7 bases; bases outside gene matches: 3. CDR1 SEHNR and CDR2 FQNEAQ come from the germline V gene (reference sequence). CDR3 length equals 12 residues. DNA for the CDR3: TGTGCCAGCAGCCCAGACAGGGGTGAAGCTTTCTTT. Amino acid sequence: CASSPDRGEAFF.

This chain connects TRBV9 to TRBJ2-2; 11 bases are shared with TRBD1. Germline V gives CDR1 SGDLS, CDR2 YYNGEE. The V segment lost 7 bases and the J segment 4 bases; nucleotides outside the gene matches: 6. This CDR3 region has 15 residues. The CDR3 nucleotides read TGTGCCAGCGACCCGGGACAGGGGGGCACCGGGGAGCTGTTTTTT. Protein product: CASDPGQGGTGELFF.

Turning to this clone: One end of the junction does not line up with germline, which may come from a read error. This chain connects TRBV2 to TRBJ2-4, with 15 positions matching TRBD2. The CDR3 sequence is 13 residues long. Per germline, CDR1 SNHLY and CDR2 FYNNEI. CDR3 coding DNA: TGTGCCAGCAGTGGGACTAGCGGGGGGGACCGGCACTTC. This gives the protein CASSGTSGGDRHF.

This clone was detected a few times. The V gene is TRBV3-1 (or the pseudogene TRBV3-2), the J gene TRBJ1-5; TRBD1 matches at 7 bases. The ends lost 0 bases at V and 6 bases at J; junction bases unmatched: 5. This CDR3 has 15 amino acids. CDR1 and CDR2 from the germline V gene are LGHDT and YNNKEL (reference sequence). This CDR3 is CASSQDGAGGQPQHF. CDR3 nucleotides: TGTGCCAGCAGCCAAGATGGGGCAGGGGGTCAGCCCCAGCATTTT.

The chain carries TRBV6-5 and TRBJ1-1; 7 bases match TRBD1. Per the germline V gene, CDR1 is MNHEY and CDR2 is SVGAGI. The CDR3 is 14 amino acids. V lost 2 bases, J lost 5 bases, and 5 bases stayed unmatched. CDR3 loop: CASSYGRGRTEAFF. CDR3 nucleotides: TGTGCCAGCAGTTACGGTAGGGGGCGGACTGAAGCTTTCTTT.

V is TRBV5-5 and J is TRBJ2-3; no reliable D call. The CDR3 totals 16 residues. Germline CDR1 and CDR2: SGHKS and YYEKEE (reference sequence). V lost 1 base and J 2 bases, leaving 14 bases between the germline ends. Here the CDR3 DNA reads TGTGCCAGCAGCTTGCAGGCGATCCACGACACAGATACGCAGTATTTT. This encodes CASSLQAIHDTDTQYF.

The chain recombines TRBV6-5 with TRBJ1-2; unclear D gene. The CDR3 loop spans 13 amino acids. Germline V gene data show CDR1 as MNHEY and CDR2 as SVGAGI. V lost 7 bases, J lost 1 base, and 10 bases lay in between. CDR3 region: CASTLGFNYGYTF. The DNA for the CDR3 is TGTGCCAGCACCCTAGGCTTTAACTATGGCTACACCTTC.

The chain is built from TRBV19 and TRBJ1-1; possible D gene TRBD1, 6 bases. The CDR3 extends over 16 amino acids. CDR1 and CDR2 from the germline V gene are LNHDA and SQIVND (reference sequence). Trimming removed 1 base from V and 0 bases from J, with 12 bases in between. CDR3 protein: CASSIGAGALNTEAFF. CDR3 bases: TGTGCCAGTAGTATAGGGGCAGGGGCACTGAACACTGAAGCTTTCTTT.